This is a list of T cell receptor beta chains from one sample in a study of T cell changes during pregnancy in multiple sclerosis. Measured with immunoSEQ multiplex PCR; TCRdb has only the in-frame clones, and not every one. The table records 40,000 to 45,000 clones, roughly 91% of them present only once. The sample consisted of CD4+ T cells from peripheral blood mononuclear cells, taken in the third trimester of pregnancy. The receptors here all came from a female donor with multiple sclerosis, enrolled in a pregnancy study. CDR3s include the opening cysteine and the closing phenylalanine or tryptophan. A D gene is named only where the DNA matches it firmly. Clone size is stated in some rows and not others, as once, few, many or a class when expanded.

abundance: -
v_gene: TRBV19
j_gene: TRBJ2-5
d_gene: -
CDR3aa: CASSWRGETQYF
CDR3nt: TGTGCCAGTAGTTGGAGGGGAGAGACCCAGTACTTC

abundance: -
v_gene: TRBV2
j_gene: TRBJ2-7
d_gene: -
CDR3aa: CASSKGRGSYEQYF
CDR3nt: TGTGCCAGCAGTAAGGGCAGGGGATCCTACGAGCAGTACTTC

abundance: -
v_gene: TRBV5-4
j_gene: TRBJ2-7
d_gene: -
CDR3aa: CASSSSYEQYF
CDR3nt: TGTGCCAGCAGCTCATCCTACGAGCAGTACTTC

abundance: -
v_gene: TRBV2
j_gene: TRBJ2-7
d_gene: TRBD1
CDR3aa: CAGTGQGYEQYF
CDR3nt: TGTGCCGGGACGGGACAGGGGTACGAGCAGTACTTC

abundance: once
v_gene: TRBV30
j_gene: TRBJ2-7
d_gene: -
CDR3aa: CAWKAQTGRPSYEQYF
CDR3nt: TGTGCCTGGAAGGCTCAAACGGGGAGGCCTTCCTACGAGCAGTACTTC

abundance: -
v_gene: TRBV5-1
j_gene: TRBJ1-1
d_gene: -
CDR3aa: CASRGGSVNTEAFF
CDR3nt: TGCGCCAGCCGCGGGGGTAGCGTGAACACTGAAGCTTTCTTT

abundance: -
v_gene: TRBV7-6
j_gene: TRBJ1-5
d_gene: -
CDR3aa: CASSPVVTGDQPQHF
CDR3nt: TGTGCCAGCAGCCCGGTCGTAACGGGAGATCAGCCCCAGCATTTT

abundance: -
v_gene: TRBV18
j_gene: TRBJ2-7
d_gene: TRBD1
CDR3aa: CASSPYRDSTYEQYF
CDR3nt: TGTGCCAGCTCACCATACAGGGACAGCACCTACGAGCAGTACTTC

abundance: -
v_gene: TRBV5-1
j_gene: TRBJ2-1
d_gene: -
CDR3aa: CASSLIRNSNNEQFF
CDR3nt: TGCGCCAGCAGCTTGATCAGGAACAGCAACAATGAGCAGTTCTTC

abundance: -
v_gene: TRBV2
j_gene: TRBJ2-3
d_gene: TRBD1
CDR3aa: CASSPGQGATDTQYF
CDR3nt: TGTGCCAGCAGTCCGGGACAGGGGGCAACAGATACGCAGTATTTT

abundance: -
v_gene: TRBV5-1
j_gene: TRBJ2-5
d_gene: TRBD2
CDR3aa: CASRPLAGSQETQYF
CDR3nt: TGCGCCAGCAGACCCCTAGCGGGGTCACAAGAGACCCAGTACTTC

abundance: -
v_gene: TRBV7-8
j_gene: TRBJ2-7
d_gene: -
CDR3aa: CASKRSGSDEQYF
CDR3nt: TGTGCCAGCAAGCGCAGCGGGTCAGACGAGCAGTACTTC

abundance: -
v_gene: TRBV5-5
j_gene: TRBJ1-2
d_gene: -
CDR3aa: CASSAGGNYYGYTF
CDR3nt: TGTGCCAGCAGCGCGGGGGGTAACTACTATGGCTACACCTTC

abundance: -
v_gene: TRBV11-2
j_gene: TRBJ2-2
d_gene: -
CDR3aa: CASSLGESGELFF
CDR3nt: TGTGCCAGCAGCTTAGGGGAGTCCGGGGAGCTGTTTTTT

abundance: -
v_gene: TRBV27
j_gene: TRBJ2-7
d_gene: TRBD2
CDR3aa: CASSSLAGGHEQYF
CDR3nt: TGTGCCAGCAGTTCCTTAGCGGGAGGTCACGAGCAGTACTTC

abundance: -
v_gene: TRBV5-1
j_gene: TRBJ2-7
d_gene: TRBD2
CDR3aa: CASSEPGLAGRYEQYF
CDR3nt: TGCGCCAGCAGCGAGCCGGGACTAGCGGGGCGGTACGAGCAGTACTTC

abundance: -
v_gene: TRBV5-8
j_gene: TRBJ1-5
d_gene: -
CDR3aa: CASSFTFLGNQPQHF
CDR3nt: TGTGCCAGCAGCTTTACATTTTTGGGCAATCAGCCCCAGCATTTT

abundance: -
v_gene: TRBV6-5
j_gene: TRBJ1-6
d_gene: -
CDR3aa: CASSPGGRNNSPLHF
CDR3nt: TGTGCCAGCAGCCCAGGAGGAAGGAATAATTCACCCCTCCACTTT

abundance: -
v_gene: TRBV27
j_gene: TRBJ1-1
d_gene: -
CDR3aa: CASSFFVRGSEAFF
CDR3nt: TGTGCCAGCAGTTTCTTCGTTAGGGGATCTGAAGCTTTCTTT

abundance: -
v_gene: TRBV28
j_gene: TRBJ1-2
d_gene: TRBD1
CDR3aa: CASSSGTGGFGYTF
CDR3nt: TGTGCCAGCAGTTCCGGGACAGGGGGCTTTGGCTACACCTTC

abundance: -
v_gene: TRBV7-9
j_gene: TRBJ2-1
d_gene: TRBD2
CDR3aa: CASSRAGTSGSIYNEQFF
CDR3nt: TGTGCCAGCAGTAGAGCCGGGACTAGCGGGAGTATCTACAATGAGCAGTTCTTC

abundance: -
v_gene: TRBV19
j_gene: TRBJ1-2
d_gene: -
CDR3aa: CASSDTVRGYTF
CDR3nt: TGTGCCAGTAGTGATACGGTTCGTGGCTACACCTTC

abundance: -
v_gene: TRBV25-1
j_gene: TRBJ2-2
d_gene: -
CDR3aa: CASSERDTGELFF
CDR3nt: TGTGCCAGCAGTGAACGGGACACCGGGGAGCTGTTTTTT

abundance: -
v_gene: TRBV4-2
j_gene: TRBJ1-2
d_gene: -
CDR3aa: CASSQEGGALGYTF
CDR3nt: TGTGCCAGCAGCCAAGAGGGGGGGGCCCTAGGCTACACCTTC

abundance: -
v_gene: TRBV9
j_gene: TRBJ2-1
d_gene: -
CDR3aa: CASSRPLGGEQFF
CDR3nt: TGTGCCAGCAGCCGACCCTTAGGCGGCGAGCAGTTCTTC

abundance: -
v_gene: TRBV11-2
j_gene: TRBJ2-1
d_gene: TRBD2
CDR3aa: CASSLSAERETYEQFF
CDR3nt: TGTGCCAGCAGCTTAAGCGCGGAGCGGGAGACCTATGAGCAGTTCTTC

abundance: -
v_gene: TRBV7-3
j_gene: TRBJ2-7
d_gene: TRBD1
CDR3aa: CASSLSGTGALEQYF
CDR3nt: TGTGCCAGCAGCTTAAGTGGGACAGGGGCCCTGGAGCAGTACTTC

abundance: -
v_gene: TRBV18
j_gene: TRBJ2-5
d_gene: -
CDR3aa: CASSPPTSPGTQYF
CDR3nt: TGTGCCAGCTCACCCCCGACCAGCCCGGGGACCCAGTACTTC

abundance: once
v_gene: TRBV6-1
j_gene: TRBJ2-7
d_gene: TRBD2
CDR3aa: CASSLGLLFGEQYF
CDR3nt: TGTGCCAGCAGCCTGGGACTACTTTTCGGTGAGCAGTACTTC

abundance: -
v_gene: TRBV19
j_gene: TRBJ1-5
d_gene: TRBD1
CDR3aa: CASSSLDRENQPQHF
CDR3nt: TGTGCCAGTAGTTCCCTGGACAGGGAGAATCAGCCCCAGCATTTT

abundance: -
v_gene: TRBV7-6
j_gene: TRBJ1-2
d_gene: TRBD1
CDR3aa: CASSRDRGNYGYTF
CDR3nt: TGTGCCAGCAGCCGGGACAGGGGAAACTATGGCTACACCTTC

abundance: -
v_gene: TRBV7-3
j_gene: TRBJ2-1
d_gene: TRBD2
CDR3aa: CASSSLAGAYNEQFF
CDR3nt: TGTGCCAGCAGCTCGCTAGCGGGGGCCTACAATGAGCAGTTCTTC

abundance: -
v_gene: TRBV7-2
j_gene: TRBJ1-5
d_gene: -
CDR3aa: CASSLGLSSNQPQHF
CDR3nt: TGTGCCAGCAGCTTAGGTCTGAGTAGCAATCAGCCCCAGCATTTT

abundance: -
v_gene: TRBV5-1
j_gene: TRBJ2-5
d_gene: TRBD1
CDR3aa: CASSPQGEETQYF
CDR3nt: TGCGCCAGCAGCCCGCAGGGGGAAGAGACCCAGTACTTC

abundance: -
v_gene: TRBV6-5
j_gene: TRBJ2-1
d_gene: -
CDR3aa: CASTPSRSSYNEQFF
CDR3nt: TGTGCCAGCACGCCTAGCAGAAGCTCCTACAATGAGCAGTTCTTC

abundance: -
v_gene: TRBV7-9
j_gene: TRBJ2-2
d_gene: TRBD1
CDR3aa: CASSLGDSLTVTGELFF
CDR3nt: TGTGCCAGCAGCTTAGGGGACAGCTTAACGGTCACCGGGGAGCTGTTTTTT

abundance: -
v_gene: TRBV5-5
j_gene: TRBJ2-7
d_gene: TRBD1
CDR3aa: CASSLAPGQGFEQYF
CDR3nt: TGTGCCAGCAGCTTGGCACCGGGACAGGGATTCGAGCAGTACTTC

abundance: -
v_gene: TRBV5-1
j_gene: TRBJ1-3
d_gene: -
CDR3aa: CASSEAPSGNTIYF
CDR3nt: TGCGCCAGCAGCGAGGCACCTTCTGGAAACACCATATATTTT

abundance: -
v_gene: TRBV4-1
j_gene: TRBJ1-2
d_gene: TRBD1
CDR3aa: CASSQNNRGGYTF
CDR3nt: TGCGCCAGCAGCCAAAACAACAGGGGCGGCTACACCTTC

abundance: -
v_gene: TRBV2
j_gene: TRBJ1-5
d_gene: TRBD1
CDR3aa: CASSERRDRNNQPQHF
CDR3nt: TGTGCCAGCAGTGAACGCCGGGACAGAAACAATCAGCCCCAGCATTTT

abundance: -
v_gene: TRBV5-4
j_gene: TRBJ2-5
d_gene: -
CDR3aa: CASSLEASVETQYF
CDR3nt: TGTGCCAGCAGCTTGGAGGCTAGCGTAGAGACCCAGTACTTC

abundance: -
v_gene: TRBV5-1
j_gene: TRBJ2-7
d_gene: TRBD1
CDR3aa: CASSRGGTALLYYEQYF
CDR3nt: TGCGCCAGCAGCCGGGGTGGGACAGCCCTACTTTACTACGAGCAGTACTTC

abundance: -
v_gene: TRBV28
j_gene: TRBJ1-5
d_gene: -
CDR3aa: CASSLWTPKNQPQHF
CDR3nt: TGTGCCAGCAGTTTATGGACACCTAAGAATCAGCCCCAGCATTTT

abundance: -
v_gene: TRBV11-2
j_gene: TRBJ2-7
d_gene: -
CDR3aa: CASSSDSPEQYF
CDR3nt: TGTGCCAGCAGCTCTGACAGTCCCGAGCAGTACTTC

abundance: -
v_gene: TRBV9
j_gene: TRBJ2-3
d_gene: TRBD2
CDR3aa: CASSVAAGGQGDTQYF
CDR3nt: TGTGCCAGCAGCGTAGCGGCGGGGGGGCAGGGAGATACGCAGTATTTT

abundance: -
v_gene: TRBV9
j_gene: TRBJ2-7
d_gene: -
CDR3aa: CASSSRGGEQYF
CDR3nt: TGTGCCAGCAGCAGCCGAGGCGGCGAGCAGTACTTC